The 17 T cell receptor beta chains below come from one sample, sequenced in a study of T cell clonotyping in hematopoietic cell transplantation. Produced via immunoSEQ multiplex PCR; TCRdb's table is partial and in-frame only. The table shows about 4,400 clones, with around 70% occurring only once. This specimen was PBMCs, taken 100 days after allogeneic stem cell transplant. The receptor source for this set is a male patient in his sixties or seventies who had an allogeneic stem cell transplant, so the T cells may come from the graft donor. Some clones in this sample may be carry-over from other donors' samples.

This clone was counted a few times. The chain joins TRBV28 to TRBJ2-2, with TRBD2 as a possible D gene (5 bases). Germline V gene lookup returns CDR1 MDHEN and CDR2 SYDVKM. Trimming cost V 4 bases and J 2 bases, with 14 bases left between them. The CDR3 contains 16 residues. CDR3 protein: CASSSLGLANTGELFF. CDR3 bases: TGTGCCAGCAGTTCCCTCGGACTTGCAAACACCGGGGAGCTGTTTTTT.

This chain joins TRBV19 and TRBJ2-3, with a possible D match to TRBD2 (6 bases). The germline gives CDR1 LNHDA, CDR2 SQIVND (reference sequence). CDR3 size: 18 residues. V was cut by 4 bases and J by 2 bases, with 22 bases left in between. The CDR3 DNA reads as TGTGCCAGTAGTAACCGAAGGGAACTAGCTTCCTTCACAGATACGCAGTATTTT. As protein: CASSNRRELASFTDTQYF.

The J gene is TRBJ2-2, the V gene TRBV4-3; TRBD2 might be the D (6 bases). There are 17 residues in the CDR3. Germline CDR1 and CDR2: LGHNA and YSLEER. Deletions cut 1 base from V and 3 bases from J, with 15 bases between. The CDR3 DNA sequence: TGCGCCAGCAGCCAAGCCGGGCCGGGACTGTACACCGGGGAGCTGTTTTTT. Encoded protein: CASSQAGPGLYTGELFF.

V usage is TRBV5-4 and J usage is TRBJ2-1, with 10 nucleotides matching TRBD2. The junction had 8 bases not matched to a gene; V was cut back by 1 base and J by 7 bases. The CDR3 has 16 amino acids. Germline-derived CDR1 and CDR2 are SGHNT and YYREEE (reference sequence). CDR3 region: CASSLNPAGGWNEQFF. The CDR3 bases are TGTGCCAGCAGCTTGAATCCAGCGGGGGGGTGGAATGAGCAGTTCTTC.

The chain employs TRBV6-5 and TRBJ1-2; D possibly corresponds to TRBD1 (6 bases). Germline values: CDR1 MNHEY, CDR2 SVGAGI. V lost 7 bases and J lost 4, with 16 bases in between. This CDR3 comprises 14 residues. CDR3 region: CASTRQAGLYGYTF. The CDR3 coding sequence is TGTGCCAGCACCCGACAGGCGGGCCTCTATGGCTACACCTTC.

This chain uses TRBV14 with TRBJ2-1; D ambiguous. Trimming left V 0 bases short and J 9 bases short, with 6 bases between. The CDR3 runs to 12 residues. Germline values: CDR1 SGHDN, CDR2 FVKESK. In nucleotides, the CDR3 is TGTGCCAGCAGCCAAGATTTAAGTGAGCAGTTCTTC. Amino acid sequence: CASSQDLSEQFF.

The chain recombines TRBV6-5 with TRBJ2-5, with TRBD2 as a possible D gene (5 bases). The DNA end lines up better with TRBJ2-7; the J call may be wrong. Germline-derived CDR1 and CDR2 are MNHEY and SVGAGI. This CDR3 has 15 residues. The CDR3 spells CASSVRGLTRYEQYF. As DNA, the CDR3 is TGTGCCAGCAGTGTCCGAGGGCTTACTAGATACGAGCAGTACTTC.

The V gene is TRBV30, the J gene TRBJ2-3, with 7 bases identical to TRBD1. With 2 bases clipped from V and 0 bases from J, the junction kept 2 bases outside the gene matches. Germline loops: CDR1 GTSNPN, CDR2 SVGIG (reference sequence). This CDR3 has 14 amino acids. CDR3 DNA sequence: TGTGCCTGGAGTACAGGGGTAAGCACAGATACGCAGTATTTT. It encodes CAWSTGVSTDTQYF. The full variable domain, rest sourced from reference TRBV30 and TRBJ2-3, is SQTIHQWPATLVQPVGSPLSLECTVEGTSNPNLYWYRQAAGRGLQLLFYSVGIGQISSEVPQNLSASRPQDRQFILSSKKLLLSDSGFYLCAWSTGVSTDTQYFGPGTRLTVL.

This clone was detected a few times. The rearrangement joins TRBV23-1 to TRBJ2-7; possible D gene TRBD1, 5 bases. TRBV23-1 has ORF status, its function being uncertain. Trimming stripped 3 bases from V and 5 bases from J, with 20 bases between. The length of the CDR3 is 16 residues. CDR3 sequence: CASSHPDSPPFDEQYF. CDR3 sequence (DNA): TGCGCCAGCAGTCATCCAGACAGCCCCCCTTTTGACGAGCAGTACTTC.

This clone was seen more than once but under ten times. The V call is TRBV4-3, the J call TRBJ2-6; 7 bases map to TRBD1. The germline V gene has CDR1 LGHNA and CDR2 YSLEER. The CDR3 spans 16 residues. The trim removed 2 bases at V and 1 base at J, leaving 2 bases unmatched. The DNA of the CDR3 is TGCGCCAGCAGCCAAAAGACAGGGTCTGGGGCCAACGTCCTGACTTTC. Its translation is CASSQKTGSGANVLTF.

The CDR3, as DNA: TGCGCCAGCAGCTTACAAAGACACTACGAGCAGTACTTC. Translated: CASSLQRHYEQYF. The J gene is TRBJ2-7, the V gene TRBV5-1, with D hard to call. CDR3 length: 13 residues. Deletions cut 2 bases from V and 3 bases from J, with 9 bases between. Germline V lookup: CDR1 SGHRS, CDR2 YFSETQ.

The chain links TRBV7-2 to TRBJ1-6; no clear D gene. V shed 7 bases and J shed 7 bases, with 17 bases lying between them. Germline V gene data show CDR1 as SGHTA and CDR2 as FQGNSA. The CDR3 is made up of 15 amino acids. The CDR3 reads CASNDLERSNSPLHF. The CDR3 nucleotides are TGTGCCAGCAACGATCTAGAACGATCGAATTCACCCCTCCACTTT. Full variable domain (rest looked up from reference TRBV7-2 and TRBJ1-6): GAGVSQSPSNKVTEKGKDVELRCDPISGHTALYWYRQSLGQGLEFLIYFQGNSAPDKSGLPSDRFSAERTGGSVSTLTIQRTQQEDSAVYLCASNDLERSNSPLHFGNGTRLTVT.

This clone was detected once. V is TRBV28 and J is TRBJ2-7; D not resolved. Between the trimmed V and J ends, which lost 6 bases and 2 bases, there was a span of 14 bases. CDR3 length: 14 residues. Germline assignment: CDR1 MDHEN and CDR2 SYDVKM. DNA of the CDR3: TGTGCCAGCAGCCGACCAAATACAGCCTACGAGCAGTACTTC. Its translation is CASSRPNTAYEQYF. Supplemented by reference TRBV28 and TRBJ2-7, the full variable domain reads DVKVTQSSRYLVKRTGEKVFLECVQDMDHENMFWYRQDPGLGLRLIYFSYDVKMKEKGDIPEGYSVSREKKERFSLILESASTNQTSMYLCASSRPNTAYEQYFGPGTRLTVT.

The V gene is TRBV2, the J gene TRBJ1-5, with 7 bases lining up with TRBD1. Germline CDR1 SNHLY, CDR2 FYNNEI. The CDR3 is made up of 13 amino acids. Germline trimming cut 7 bases from V and 6 bases from J; bases unmatched to any gene: 6. CDR3 residues: CASNHRGGQPQHF. The DNA for the CDR3 is TGTGCCAGCAATCACAGGGGAGGTCAGCCCCAGCATTTT.

The chain recombines TRBV6-4 with TRBJ2-3, with D uncertain. V was shortened by 6 bases and J by 2 bases, with 15 bases between the two germline ends. Germline CDR1 and CDR2: MRHNA and SNTAGT. CDR3 length: 15 residues. DNA for the CDR3: TGTGCCAGCAGCGGAGAGTTTGGACCCACAGATACGCAGTATTTT. This codes for CASSGEFGPTDTQYF.

The chain carries TRBV29-1 and TRBJ1-3; no firm D call. V dropped 4 bases and J dropped 2 bases, with 12 bases sitting between them. CDR3 size: 14 residues. CDR1 is SQVTM and CDR2 is ANQGSEA in the germline V gene. In DNA, the CDR3 is TGCAGCGTTGTCGTTTCCCTCACTGGAAACACCATATATTTT. Protein product: CSVVVSLTGNTIYF.

The chain has TRBV6-6 and TRBJ1-2; no definite D call. This CDR3 comprises 14 residues. The germline V and J ends were trimmed by 6 bases and 5 bases, with 16 bases remaining between them. Germline V gene lookup returns CDR1 MNHNY and CDR2 SVGAGI (reference sequence). The CDR3 loop is CASSRPRQRYGYTF. In DNA, the CDR3 is TGTGCCAGCAGCAGGCCCAGGCAGAGATATGGCTACACCTTC.